This T cell receptor (beta chain) was identified during a study of blood T cell repertoires in COVID-19. Study information: The United States, Italy and Spain were the sources of the acute and convalescent COVID-19 samples. The analysed material was cDNA or gDNA that came from T cells, B-cell-depleted T cells, or PBMCs.

As handled by the study authors: Counts of nucleated cells, estimated from reference gene primer amplification, were obtained. Libraries were prepared by immunoSEQ multiplex PCR; TCRdb keeps only in-frame clonotypes and omits some of them. V, J and clone size reflect that table, while D and trimming were determined from the DNA. This sample has more than 150,000 clones, with roughly 84% found just once. V shed 6 bases and J 5 bases; nucleotides not matched to a gene: 16. The CDR3 is 18 amino acids. The germline V gene has CDR1 LNHDA and CDR2 SQIVND (reference sequence). This clone was found once. This sequence was found in a man between 18 and 29 years old with active or convalescent COVID-19. Sample: peripheral blood. This rearrangement joins TRBV19 to TRBJ2-1, with 10 positions matching TRBD2. The CDR3 region is CASSLDRRLAGLNNEQFF. In DNA form, the CDR3 reads TGTGCCAGTAGCCTGGACCGGAGACTAGCGGGTTTGAACAATGAGCAGTTCTTC.